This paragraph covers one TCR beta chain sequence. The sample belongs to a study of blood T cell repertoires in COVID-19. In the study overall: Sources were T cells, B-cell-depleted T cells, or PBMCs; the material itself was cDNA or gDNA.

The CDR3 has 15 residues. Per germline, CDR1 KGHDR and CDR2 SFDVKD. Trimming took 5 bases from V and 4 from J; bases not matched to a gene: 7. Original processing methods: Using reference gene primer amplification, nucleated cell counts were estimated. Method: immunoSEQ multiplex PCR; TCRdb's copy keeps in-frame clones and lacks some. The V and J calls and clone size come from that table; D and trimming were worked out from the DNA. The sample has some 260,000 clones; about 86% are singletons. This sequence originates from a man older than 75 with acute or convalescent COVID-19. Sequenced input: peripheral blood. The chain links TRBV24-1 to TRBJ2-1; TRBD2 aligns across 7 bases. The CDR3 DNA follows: TGTGCCACCAGTGTGAGCGGGGTCCTTTACAATGAGCAGTTCTTC. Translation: CATSVSGVLYNEQFF.